Below, one TCR beta chain is given with its context. Germline CDR1 is SNHLY and CDR2 is FYNNEI. The CDR3 runs 14 residues. With 6 bases clipped from V and 6 bases from J, the junction kept 9 bases outside the gene matches. Authors' methods: Amplification from reference gene primers served as the basis for estimated nucleated cell counts. The assay was immunoSEQ multiplex PCR, and TCRdb's table has in-frame clones only and misses some. D and trimming come from the DNA, and the V and J calls and clone size come from that table. This table holds 300,000 to 400,000 clones, around 91% found once. The source of the sample is a study of blood T cell repertoires in COVID-19. In the study overall: Samples taken during acute and convalescent COVID-19 were collected in the United States, Italy and Spain. PBMCs, B-cell-depleted T cells, or T cells were the source of the cDNA or gDNA that made up the material.

This clonotype was sampled from a woman aged 18-29 years who had recovered from COVID-19. Sequencing was carried out using peripheral blood. V usage is TRBV2 and J usage is TRBJ1-1, with 8 bases matching TRBD1. The CDR3 nucleotides are TGTGCCAGCAGGTTGACAGGGGCGACGGCTGAAGCTTTCTTT. This codes for CASRLTGATAEAFF. Together with reference TRBV2 and TRBJ1-1, the CDR3 gives the full variable domain: EPEVTQTPSHQVTQMGQEVILRCVPISNHLYFYWYRQILGQKVEFLVSFYNNEISEKSEIFDDQFSVERPDGSNFTLKIRSTKLEDSAMYFCASRLTGATAEAFFGQGTRLTVV.